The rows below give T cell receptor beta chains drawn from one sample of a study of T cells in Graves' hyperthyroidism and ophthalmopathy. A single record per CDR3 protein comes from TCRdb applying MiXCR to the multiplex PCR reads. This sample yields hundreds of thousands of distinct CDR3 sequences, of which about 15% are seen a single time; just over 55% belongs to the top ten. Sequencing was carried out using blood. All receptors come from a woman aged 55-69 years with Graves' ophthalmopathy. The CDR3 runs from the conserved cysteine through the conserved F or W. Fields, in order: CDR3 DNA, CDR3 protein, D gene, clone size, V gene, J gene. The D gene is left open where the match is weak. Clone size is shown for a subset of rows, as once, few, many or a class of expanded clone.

TGTGCCAGCAGAGAAAGGACAGGGCCCGAGCAGTACTTC	CASRERTGPEQYF	TRBD1	many	TRBV28	TRBJ2-7
TGTGCCAGCTGCCGATGGGTGGGGGTAGACAATGAGCAGTTCTTC	CASCRWVGVDNEQFF	NA	NA	TRBV5-6	TRBJ2-1
TGTGCCAGCGCAGGACAGATTAATCAGCCCCAGCATTTT	CASAGQINQPQHF	NA	NA	TRBV6-2/TRBV6-3	TRBJ1-5
TGTGCCAGCAGGCCGAGGACAGGGATCCATCCCACAGATACGCAGTATTTT	CASRPRTGIHPTDTQYF	TRBD1	many	TRBV28	TRBJ2-3
TGTGCCAGCATGGGACAGCCCACCTACGAGCAGTACTTC	CASMGQPTYEQYF	TRBD1	NA	TRBV6-1	TRBJ2-7
TGCAGTGCTAGAGACAGGCCCAACACCGGGGAGCTGTTTTTT	CSARDRPNTGELFF	NA	few	TRBV20-1	TRBJ2-2
TGTGCCAGCAGCAGTCCTAGGCAGGGAAAGGACGAGCAGTACTTC	CASSSPRQGKDEQYF	NA	NA	TRBV5-8	TRBJ2-7
TGTGCCAGCAGCCGACAGGCCCGAAAAGGGGATACGCAGTATTTT	CASSRQARKGDTQYF	NA	NA	TRBV9	TRBJ2-3
TGTGCCAGCAGGACTAGCGGAGCCTACAATGAGCAGTTCTTC	CASRTSGAYNEQFF	TRBD2	NA	TRBV27	TRBJ2-1
TGCAGCGTTCGGGGGACTAGCGGGACCTACAATGAGCAGTTCTTC	CSVRGTSGTYNEQFF	TRBD2	many	TRBV29-1	TRBJ2-1
TGTGCCAGCAGCCTTCCAGAGTTGCCCCTCCACTTT	CASSLPELPLHF	NA	few	TRBV5-4	TRBJ1-6
TGTGCCAGCAGCCCAGGGAGTGGCTACACCTTC	CASSPGSGYTF	NA	many	TRBV18	TRBJ1-2
TGTGCCACCAGTGATTTCGTGGACCGCACTCGGGAGACCCAGTACTTC	CATSDFVDRTRETQYF	NA	NA	TRBV24-1	TRBJ2-5
TGTGCCAGCCGACAGGGGATCCAAGAGACCCAGTACTTC	CASRQGIQETQYF	TRBD1	many	TRBV12-3/TRBV12-4	TRBJ2-5
TGTGCCAGTAGTATGGACGACGTGCCGAATGGCTACACCTTC	CASSMDDVPNGYTF	NA	once	TRBV19	TRBJ1-2
TGTGCCACCCGAAGACAGGCTACTGAAGCTTTCTTT	CATRRQATEAFF	NA	many	TRBV6-1	TRBJ1-1
TGTGCCAGCAGTGCCGGACAGGTCCGAAATCAGCCCCAGCATTTT	CASSAGQVRNQPQHF	TRBD1	NA	TRBV6-1	TRBJ1-5
TGTGCCAGCAGTCGCGGGGGCACGAACACTGAAGCTTTCTTT	CASSRGGTNTEAFF	NA	many	TRBV28	TRBJ1-1
TGCAGTGCTAGAGCTAAGCGGGAGGGCCAATCGACCTACAATGAGCAGTTCTTC	CSARAKREGQSTYNEQFF	TRBD2	few	TRBV20-1	TRBJ2-1
TGTGCCAGCAGCTACTTTAATGAAAAACTGTTTTTT	CASSYFNEKLFF	NA	NA	TRBV5-5	TRBJ1-4
TGTGCCAGCACCTCGGGACAGGGCAATCAGCCCCAGCATTTT	CASTSGQGNQPQHF	TRBD1	few	TRBV12-3/TRBV12-4	TRBJ1-5
TGTGCCAGCAGTCAAAGGGGAGAGTACTGGCAGCCCCAGCATTTT	CASSQRGEYWQPQHF	NA	many	TRBV27	TRBJ1-5
TGTGCCAGCAGTTTTGGGGGGGGATACTCCTATAATTCACCCCTCCACTTT	CASSFGGGYSYNSPLHF	NA	few	TRBV28	TRBJ1-6
TGCAGCGTTGGGACTAGCGGGACCCACGAGCAGTACTTC	CSVGTSGTHEQYF	TRBD2	NA	TRBV29-1	TRBJ2-7
TGTGCCAGCAGCGTCAGGGCGGGAGGCTACACCTTC	CASSVRAGGYTF	NA	few	TRBV9	TRBJ1-2
TGTGCCAGCAGCTTACGGGGCCGTAATGAAAAACTGTTTTTT	CASSLRGRNEKLFF	NA	many	TRBV5-8	TRBJ1-4
TGCGCCAGCACCCTACAGGTTACGAACACCGGGGAGCTGTTTTTT	CASTLQVTNTGELFF	NA	many	TRBV5-1	TRBJ2-2
TGCAGTGCTAGTTTCGGTTCCTACGAGCAGTACTTC	CSASFGSYEQYF	NA	NA	TRBV20-1	TRBJ2-7
TGTGCCAGCAGCTTAGTTCCGGGGGCGTACCAAGAGACCCAGTACTTC	CASSLVPGAYQETQYF	NA	many	TRBV11-2	TRBJ2-5
TGTGCCAGCAGTTGGACAGCCGCAACTAATGAAAAACTGTTTTTT	CASSWTAATNEKLFF	NA	many	TRBV7-9	TRBJ1-4
TGTGCCAGCACGGGACAAGGTAACACCGGGGAGCTGTTTTTT	CASTGQGNTGELFF	NA	NA	TRBV28	TRBJ2-2
TGTGCCAGCTCGGAGGGGAGCAATCAGCCCCAGCATTTT	CASSEGSNQPQHF	NA	many	TRBV18	TRBJ1-5
TGTGCCAGCAGCGTCTCCAGGGCTAGGGGGGAGACCCAGTACTTC	CASSVSRARGETQYF	NA	many	TRBV9	TRBJ2-5
TGTGCCAGCAGTTACGCCGGGGTTAGTGTTGGACAGGGAAACACCATATATTTT	CASSYAGVSVGQGNTIYF	NA	many	TRBV6-2/TRBV6-3	TRBJ1-3
TGTGCCAGCAGCTTGGGACTAGCGGCGAGCACAGATACGCAGTATTTT	CASSLGLAASTDTQYF	TRBD2	many	TRBV11-2	TRBJ2-3
TGTGCCAGCAGTTTGGCAGGCCGGGGGGATCAGCCCCAGCATTTT	CASSLAGRGDQPQHF	NA	NA	TRBV12-3/TRBV12-4	TRBJ1-5